The T cell receptor (beta chain) under discussion was sequenced for a study of shared clonotypes between healthy human individuals. Of note for this clone: Other DNA sequences of this sample code for an identical CDR3.

Sorted-subset replicate PCR reactions were performed with about 200 ng DNA, corresponding to tens of thousands of T cell genomes. Clones were sequenced by immunoSEQ multiplex PCR, and TCRdb holds only the in-frame ones, with some missing. The table has roughly 1.5 million clones, approximately 98% seen once. The CDR3 consists of 13 residues. V lost 3 bases and J 4 bases, leaving 10 bases between the germline ends. Germline lookup yields CDR1 KGHSH and CDR2 LQKENI. This clonotype was obtained from a man aged 30 to 45 in good health. V gene TRBV18 combines with J gene TRBJ2-7; D might be TRBD1 (5 bases). The sequenced sample was naive CD4+ T cells sorted from blood. Subset noted: CD45RA+ positively selected. The CDR3 DNA reads TGTGCCAGCTCACCTCTAGACAGTTACGAGCAGTACTTC. Translating it yields CASSPLDSYEQYF.